This TCR beta chain was observed in a study of blood T cells in healthy people across ages. General observations from the study: The diversity estimates, figures obtained from one million T cells, were considered underestimates.

A second roughly 7 to 11 cycle PCR used barcoded and J-beta primers. Tagging of each cDNA molecule was performed by a template-switch adaptor with 12 random nucleotides. TCRdb recomputed calls from the 5' RACE reads with MiXCR, one row per CDR3 protein. Among more than 650,000 distinct CDR3 sequences listed, roughly 25% were seen once. Germline V gives CDR1 LNHDA, CDR2 SQIVND (reference sequence). CDR3 size: 14 residues. The V gene lost 6 bases and the J gene lost 5 bases, with 16 bases spanning the gap. This clonotype was recorded only once. Its matching antigen is unknown. These same records also appear under a second study, on T cells of mothers and their children.

The sequencing sample was made of blood. The rearrangement uses TRBV19 and TRBJ2-5, with a weak D call TRBD1 (6 bases). The origin of this receptor is a boy aged 5-17 years in good health. In DNA form, the CDR3 reads TGTGCCAGTAGCCCTACAGGGAATTGGGAGACCCAGTACTTC. This codes for CASSPTGNWETQYF.